Listed below are T cell receptor beta chains from one sample, sequenced in a study of cytomegalovirus exposure and HLA in healthy donors. Sequenced by immunoSEQ multiplex PCR; TCRdb stores in-frame clones only, minus some. Among 150,000 to 180,000 clones listed, around 68% were seen once. Material for sequencing was PBMCs. The receptors stem from a man aged 25 to 45 in good health and CMV-seronegative. Both conserved end residues are part of each CDR3. Fields, in order: CDR3 DNA, CDR3 protein, J gene, clone size, CDR3 length, V gene, D gene. The D gene is left open where the match is weak. Size tells how often a clone was seen (once, few, many) or the class of an expanded clone, and some rows leave it out.

TGTGCCAGCAGACAGGGTTCGGGCACTGAAGCTTTCTTT,CASRQGSGTEAFF,TRBJ1-1,.,13,TRBV6-5,.
TGTGCCAGCAGCCTCGAACTCCACTCTGGAAACACCATATATTTT,CASSLELHSGNTIYF,TRBJ1-3,.,15,TRBV5-8,.
TGTGCCAGTGATCCGGGACAGGGGACCTACGAGCAGTACTTC,CASDPGQGTYEQYF,TRBJ2-7,.,14,TRBV5-5,TRBD1
TGTGCCAGCAGCCCCTGGCGGGGGCCTCACAATGAGCAGTTCTTC,CASSPWRGPHNEQFF,TRBJ2-1,.,15,TRBV21-1,.
TGTGCCAGTAGTAGGACAGGAACACAAGAGACCCAGTACTTC,CASSRTGTQETQYF,TRBJ2-5,.,14,TRBV19,TRBD1
TGTGCCAGCAGTTACTCGGCCAGGCAAACCTACAATGAGCAGTTCTTC,CASSYSARQTYNEQFF,TRBJ2-1,.,16,TRBV6-5,.
TGTGCCAGCAGCTCCTCGGTGCGAGACAGGGCCTACGAGCAGTACTTC,CASSSSVRDRAYEQYF,TRBJ2-7,once,16,TRBV5-4,TRBD1
TGTGCCAGCAGTTCTATAGGGGGTGAGCAGTACTTC,CASSSIGGEQYF,TRBJ2-7,few,12,TRBV6-6,.
TGTGCCAGCAGCCTGGGACAGGTGAACACTGAAGCTTTCTTT,CASSLGQVNTEAFF,TRBJ1-1,.,14,TRBV13,TRBD1
TGTGCCAGCAGCTTCAGGGAGACCCAGTACTTC,CASSFRETQYF,TRBJ2-5,.,11,TRBV13,.
TGTGCCATCAGTGGGCACATCCAAGAGACCCAGTACTTC,CAISGHIQETQYF,TRBJ2-5,.,13,TRBV10-3,.
TGTGCCAGCAGTTTACTAATTTCGGGCAGGGCTACCTATGAGCAGTACTTC,CASSLLISGRATYEQYF,TRBJ2-7,.,17,TRBV27,.
TGCGCCAGCAGCTCCACAGGGGCAACTAATGAAAAACTGTTTTTT,CASSSTGATNEKLFF,TRBJ1-4,.,15,TRBV5-1,TRBD1
TGTGCCAGTAGTTACTTACCGATTCAAAATCAGCCCCAGCATTTT,CASSYLPIQNQPQHF,TRBJ1-5,.,15,TRBV19,.
TGTGCCAGTAGTCGTGGTTACCTGGCCGTTGAAAAACTGTTTTTT,CASSRGYLAVEKLFF,TRBJ1-4,.,15,TRBV19,.
TGCAGCGTTCCGGGTCCCTACAATGAGCAGTTCTTC,CSVPGPYNEQFF,TRBJ2-1,.,12,TRBV29-1,.
TGTGCCAGCAGTTACCTCCAGGGTACGAAGACCCAGTACTTC,CASSYLQGTKTQYF,TRBJ2-5,.,14,TRBV6-5,.
TGTGCCAGCAGTAAAACGACAGGCGAGATGGGGCCCCAGCATTTT,CASSKTTGEMGPQHF,TRBJ1-5,.,15,TRBV6-6,.
TGTGCCACCACCCGACAGGGGGCGAGTAATCAGCCCCAGCATTTT,CATTRQGASNQPQHF,TRBJ1-5,.,15,TRBV19,TRBD1
TGTGCCAGTACTATCAGGGCGTTCGGCAATCAGCCCCAGCATTTT,CASTIRAFGNQPQHF,TRBJ1-5,.,15,TRBV19,.
TGTGCCAGCAGCCCCGGACAAGGGAACACTGAAGCTTTCTTT,CASSPGQGNTEAFF,TRBJ1-1,.,14,TRBV7-2,.
TGTGCCAGCAGCACCACCGACGGAGCCTACGAGCAGTACTTC,CASSTTDGAYEQYF,TRBJ2-7,.,14,TRBV9,.
TGTGCCAGCAGTGTATTAGGGGGTAACTATGGCTACACCTTC,CASSVLGGNYGYTF,TRBJ1-2,.,14,TRBV28,.
TGTGCCAGCAGCCCCGGGACAGGCACCGGGGAGCTGTTTTTT,CASSPGTGTGELFF,TRBJ2-2,few,14,TRBV7-7,TRBD1
TGTGCCAGCAGCGCGGGGACAGGCCCCACCGGGGAGCTGTTTTTT,CASSAGTGPTGELFF,TRBJ2-2,.,15,TRBV9,TRBD1
TGCGCCAGCAGCGCCCAGGGCAATGAGCAGTTCTTC,CASSAQGNEQFF,TRBJ2-1,.,12,TRBV5-1,.
TGCGCCAGCAGCTTAGGACAGACGGGGGGCTACACCTTC,CASSLGQTGGYTF,TRBJ1-2,.,13,TRBV5-1,.